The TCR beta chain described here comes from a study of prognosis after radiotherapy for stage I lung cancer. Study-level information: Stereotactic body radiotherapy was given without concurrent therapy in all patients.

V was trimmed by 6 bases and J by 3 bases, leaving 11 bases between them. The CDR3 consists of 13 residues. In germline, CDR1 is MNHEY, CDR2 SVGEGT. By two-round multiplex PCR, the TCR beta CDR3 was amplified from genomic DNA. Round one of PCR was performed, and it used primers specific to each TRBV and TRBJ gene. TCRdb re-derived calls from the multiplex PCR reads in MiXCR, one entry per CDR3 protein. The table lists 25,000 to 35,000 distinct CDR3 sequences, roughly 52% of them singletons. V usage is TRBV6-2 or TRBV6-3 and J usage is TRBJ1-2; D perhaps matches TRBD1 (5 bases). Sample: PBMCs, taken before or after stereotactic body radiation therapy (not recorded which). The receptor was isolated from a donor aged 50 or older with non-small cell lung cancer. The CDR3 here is CASSTRGDYGYTF. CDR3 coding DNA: TGTGCCAGCAGCACTCGGGGGGACTATGGCTACACCTTC.